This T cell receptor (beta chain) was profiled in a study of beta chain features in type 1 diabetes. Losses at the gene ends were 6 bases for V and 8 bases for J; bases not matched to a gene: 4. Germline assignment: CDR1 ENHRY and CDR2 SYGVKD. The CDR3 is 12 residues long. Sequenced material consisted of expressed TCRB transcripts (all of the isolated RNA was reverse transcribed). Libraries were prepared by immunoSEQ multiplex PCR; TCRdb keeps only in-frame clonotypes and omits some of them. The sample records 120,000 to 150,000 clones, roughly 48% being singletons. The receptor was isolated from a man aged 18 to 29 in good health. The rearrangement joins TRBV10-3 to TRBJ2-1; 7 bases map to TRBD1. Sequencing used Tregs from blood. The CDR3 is CAISRTGDEQFF. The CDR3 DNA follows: TGTGCCATCAGCCGAACAGGGGATGAGCAGTTCTTC.